These 21 T cell receptor beta chains were sequenced from one sample in a study of control samples from healthy donors and cancer patients. Clones were sequenced by immunoSEQ multiplex PCR, and TCRdb holds only the in-frame ones, with some missing. The data show roughly 100,000 clones, with about 89% seen just once and approximately 20% held by the top ten. The sequencing input was PBMCs. These receptors originate from a man aged 55-75 years with lung cancer.

The genes are TRBV7-3 and TRBJ2-2; TRBD2 might be the D (6 bases). V lost 1 base, J lost 2 bases, and 14 bases lay in between. CDR3 length: 17 amino acids. Germline V lookup: CDR1 SGHTA, CDR2 FQGTGA. In nucleotides, the CDR3 is TGTGCCAGCAGCTTAAATCGGGAGAATGGAAACACCGGGGAGCTGTTTTTT. Amino acid sequence: CASSLNRENGNTGELFF.

J is TRBJ1-5 and V is TRBV5-8, with TRBD1 matching 10 bases. J was trimmed by 2 bases and V by 4 bases; bases with no gene match: 3. The CDR3 length is 15 residues. CDR1 is SGHTS, CDR2 YDEGEE, per germline. CDR3 residues: CASSLGTGGNQPQHF. For the CDR3, the DNA is TGTGCCAGCAGCCTCGGGACAGGGGGCAATCAGCCCCAGCATTTT.

J is TRBJ2-1 and V is TRBV6-1, with 12 nucleotides matching TRBD1. The germline gives CDR1 MNHNS, CDR2 SASEGT. V shed 6 bases, J shed 7 bases, and the junction held 10 bases outside the gene matches. CDR3 size: 16 residues. The DNA for the CDR3 is TGTGCCAGCAGGGAAACCGGGACAGGGGGCAGAAATGAGCAGTTCTTC. Its protein is CASRETGTGGRNEQFF.

The gene calls are TRBV10-3 and TRBJ2-5, with TRBD1 matching over 9 bases. Germline trimming cut 1 base from V and 4 bases from J; bases unmatched to any gene: 7. The CDR3 runs 16 residues. Germline CDR1 reads ENHRY; CDR2 reads SYGVKD. For the CDR3, the DNA is TGTGCCATCAGTGAGTGGGCGGGACAGGGAGGAGAGACCCAGTACTTC. Translating it yields CAISEWAGQGGETQYF.

This clone has just one count. One junction end does not reproduce the germline sequence, and a read error may be involved. The sample contains more than one DNA sequence encoding this CDR3. This rearrangement joins TRBV5-1 to TRBJ1-1; unclear D gene. The CDR3 runs to 15 residues. The germline CDR1 and CDR2 sequences are SGHRS and YFSETQ. The CDR3 protein is CASSLGPYANTEAFF. The CDR3 bases are TGCGCCAGCAGCTTGGGGCCCTATGCGAACACTGAGGCTTTCTTT.

This clone showed up just once. The genes are TRBV5-6 and TRBJ2-2; D could derive from TRBD1 or TRBD2 (5 bases each). Germline V gene data show CDR1 as SGHDT and CDR2 as YYEEEE. The CDR3 covers 15 residues. Trimming removed 1 base from V and 7 bases from J, with 14 bases in between. CDR3 sequence (DNA): TGTGCCAGCAGCTTGCCCGGGGCGCAGGGCGGGGAGCTGTTTTTT. It is translated as CASSLPGAQGGELFF.

This clone occurred once. V and J are TRBV5-1 and TRBJ2-4; 8 positions match TRBD1. Germline V CDR1 and CDR2: SGHRS, YFSETQ. The CDR3 length is 15 residues. V gave up 4 bases and J gave up 7 bases; unmatched junction bases: 10. The DNA for the CDR3 is TGCGCCAGCAGCCTGAGGGATCAGGGGGCCAACATTCAGTACTTC. Protein: CASSLRDQGANIQYF.

The J gene is TRBJ2-6, the V gene TRBV7-3; D perhaps matches TRBD1 (6 bases). The CDR3 length is 17 residues. V was cut by 1 base and J by 2 bases, with 12 bases left in between. Germline V CDR1 and CDR2: SGHTA, FQGTGA. CDR3 loop: CASSLMQGLAGANVLTF. The CDR3 region has the DNA TGTGCCAGCAGCTTAATGCAGGGGCTGGCTGGGGCCAACGTCCTGACTTTC.

J is TRBJ2-4 and V is TRBV4-1, with D perhaps being TRBD1 or TRBD2 (5 bases each). The CDR3 covers 15 residues. Trimming took off 3 bases at V and 9 bases at J, with 18 bases between the two ends. Germline lookup yields CDR1 MGHRA and CDR2 YSYEKL. This chain's CDR3 is CASSQADRDHPIQYF. CDR3 nucleotides: TGCGCCAGCAGCCAGGCGGACCGGGACCATCCCATTCAGTACTTC.

This clone has only a few counts. This chain connects TRBV9 to TRBJ1-5; TRBD1 aligns across 10 bases. V was pared by 5 bases and J by 5 bases, with 7 bases of the junction left unmatched. Germline-derived CDR1 and CDR2 are SGDLS and YYNGEE. This CDR3 spans 15 amino acids. In nucleotides, the CDR3 is TGTGCCAGCAGTCGACAGGGGGCGAGGGATCAGCCCCAGCATTTT. Its translation is CASSRQGARDQPQHF.

This rearrangement joins TRBV5-5 to TRBJ2-7; D unresolved. Germline assignment: CDR1 SGHKS and CDR2 YYEKEE (reference sequence). V was shortened by 1 base and J by 2 bases, with 13 bases between the two germline ends. The CDR3 has 15 amino acids. The CDR3: CASSLSTVSTYEQYF. In DNA, the CDR3 is TGTGCCAGCAGCTTGAGCACAGTTAGTACCTACGAGCAGTACTTC.

In nucleotides, the CDR3 is TGTGCCAGCAGCTTAAAACCCCGAACGGGGACTGAGCAGTTCTTC. Its translation: CASSLKPRTGTEQFF. The rearrangement uses TRBV7-3 and TRBJ2-1, with D possibly called TRBD1 or TRBD2 (5 bases each). Trimming cost V 1 base and J 9 bases, with 16 bases left between them. This CDR3 is built from 15 residues. The germline CDR1 and CDR2 sequences are SGHTA and FQGTGA.

V gene TRBV2 combines with J gene TRBJ2-2, with TRBD1 matching 8 bases. Germline CDR1 is SNHLY and CDR2 is FYNNEI. The CDR3 is 13 residues long. V lost 10 bases and J lost 9; bases outside the gene matches: 10. In DNA form, the CDR3 reads TGTGCCACCAGGGACAGGAGTAACCGGGAGCTGTTTTTT. Protein: CATRDRSNRELFF. The variable domain in full, with the rest retrieved from reference TRBV2 and TRBJ2-2, is EPEVTQTPSHQVTQMGQEVILRCVPISNHLYFYWYRQILGQKVEFLVSFYNNEISEKSEIFDDQFSVERPDGSNFTLKIRSTKLEDSAMYFCATRDRSNRELFFGEGSRLTVL.

The chain carries TRBV10-2 and TRBJ1-6; D call uncertain. Germline lookup yields CDR1 WSHSY and CDR2 SAAADI. CDR3 length: 13 residues. V was cut by 2 bases and J by 4 bases, with 3 bases left in between. The CDR3 loop reads CASSEGYNSPLHF. The CDR3 region has the DNA TGCGCCAGCAGTGAGGGGTATAATTCACCCCTCCACTTT.

V usage is TRBV25-1 and J usage is TRBJ1-1; 8 bases align to TRBD1. This CDR3 spans 14 amino acids. The V gene end was trimmed by 6 bases and the J gene end by 0 bases; junction bases not matched to a gene: 3. Germline assignment: CDR1 MGHDK and CDR2 SYGVNS. The DNA for the CDR3 is TGTGCCAGCAGAAAGACAGGGGTGAACACTGAAGCTTTCTTT. It specifies CASRKTGVNTEAFF.

This chain joins TRBV18 and TRBJ2-2, with 8 bases lining up with TRBD1. The CDR3 runs to 13 residues. Unmatched junction bases numbered 2, after V lost 5 bases and J lost 6 bases. The V gene's germline CDR1 is KGHSH and CDR2 LQKENI. The CDR3 sequence: CASSSGGAGELFF. In DNA, the CDR3 is TGTGCCAGCTCATCAGGGGGCGCCGGGGAGCTGTTTTTT.

V is TRBV7-9 and J is TRBJ1-5; D is ambiguous. Per the germline V gene, CDR1 is SEHNR and CDR2 is FQNEAQ (reference sequence). V was cut by 2 bases and J by 4 bases, with 12 bases left in between. This CDR3 contains 15 residues. CDR3 sequence reads: CASSLSSIGNQPQHF. CDR3 coding DNA: TGTGCCAGCAGCTTAAGTAGTATCGGGAATCAGCCCCAGCATTTT.

This clone was observed a single time. The rearrangement joins TRBV5-4 to TRBJ1-1; TRBD1 might be the D (5 bases). CDR1 is SGHNT and CDR2 is YYREEE in the germline V gene (reference sequence). Trimming pared 0 bases from V and 0 bases from J, leaving 18 bases between. This CDR3 region has 18 residues. CDR3 in DNA: TGTGCCAGCAGCTTGGGACAGATAGTTAATCCCATGAACACTGAAGCTTTCTTT. Protein product: CASSLGQIVNPMNTEAFF.

The chain couples TRBV2 to TRBJ2-7; no clear D gene. This CDR3 comprises 13 residues. V was pared by 3 bases and J by 3 bases, with 9 bases between. The germline CDR1 and CDR2 sequences are SNHLY and FYNNEI. CDR3 sequence reads: CASSDERGYEQYF. The CDR3 nucleotides are TGTGCCAGCAGTGATGAGAGAGGCTACGAGCAGTACTTC. The entire variable domain, with the rest obtained from reference TRBV2 and TRBJ2-7, is as follows: EPEVTQTPSHQVTQMGQEVILRCVPISNHLYFYWYRQILGQKVEFLVSFYNNEISEKSEIFDDQFSVERPDGSNFTLKIRSTKLEDSAMYFCASSDERGYEQYFGPGTRLTVT.

This chain uses TRBV24-1 with TRBJ2-5; D is ambiguous. V lost 3 bases, J lost 6 bases, and 16 bases lay in between. This CDR3 has 15 amino acids. Germline CDR1 reads KGHDR; CDR2 reads SFDVKD. CDR3 DNA: TGTGCCACCAGTGATGCCGGGTCCCCCACCAAGACCCAGTACTTC. The encoded protein is CATSDAGSPTKTQYF.

This chain links TRBV5-4 with TRBJ2-2; D tentatively fits TRBD1 or TRBD2 (6 bases each). The germline gives CDR1 SGHNT, CDR2 YYREEE (reference sequence). Trimming took 3 bases from V and 2 from J, leaving 14 bases between them. The CDR3 consists of 16 residues. The CDR3 protein is CASSSGETGNTGELFF. Written as DNA, the CDR3 is TGTGCCAGCAGCTCGGGGGAGACAGGCAACACCGGGGAGCTGTTTTTT.